This T cell receptor (beta chain) was observed in a study of T cell repertoires in cytomegalovirus infection. Trimming stripped 0 bases from V and 7 bases from J, with 15 bases between. CDR1 SGHTA and CDR2 FQGTGA come from the germline V gene. The CDR3 has 16 amino acids. A remark on this clonotype: What it recognizes is unknown.

TCRdb recomputed calls from the reads with MiXCR, one row per CDR3 protein. The sample includes tens of thousands of distinct CDR3 sequences, 40% of them seen just once. Study outcomes and limitations: Cumulative frequency of public TCR beta families picked out carriers of CMV plus the relevant HLA. There were HLA-C-restricted CMV-specific TCR beta clonotypes dominating the ex vivo response.

This specimen was CD8+ T cells from cultured PBMCs, taken from culture after CMV antigen stimulation. V gene TRBV7-3 combines with J gene TRBJ1-4; tentatively, D is TRBD1 (5 bases). This clonotype was obtained from a human donor in good health (CMV status not recorded). Some clones in this sample may be carry-over from other donors' samples. The CDR3 spells CASSLTGEGAGEKLFF. For the CDR3, the DNA is TGTGCCAGCAGCTTAACGGGGGAAGGGGCCGGTGAAAAACTGTTTTTT.